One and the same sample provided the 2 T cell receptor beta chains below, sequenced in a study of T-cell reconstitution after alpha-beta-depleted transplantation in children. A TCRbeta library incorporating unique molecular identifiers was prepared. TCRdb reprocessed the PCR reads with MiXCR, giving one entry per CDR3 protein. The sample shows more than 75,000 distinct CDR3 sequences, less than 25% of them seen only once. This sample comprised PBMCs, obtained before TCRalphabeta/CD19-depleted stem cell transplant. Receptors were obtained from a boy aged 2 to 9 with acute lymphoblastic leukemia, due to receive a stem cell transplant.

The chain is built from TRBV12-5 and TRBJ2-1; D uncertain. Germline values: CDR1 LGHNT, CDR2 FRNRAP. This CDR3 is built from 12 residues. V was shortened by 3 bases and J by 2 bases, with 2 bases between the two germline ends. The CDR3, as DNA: TGTGCTAGTGGTTTAACCTACAATGAGCAGTTCTTC. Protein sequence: CASGLTYNEQFF.

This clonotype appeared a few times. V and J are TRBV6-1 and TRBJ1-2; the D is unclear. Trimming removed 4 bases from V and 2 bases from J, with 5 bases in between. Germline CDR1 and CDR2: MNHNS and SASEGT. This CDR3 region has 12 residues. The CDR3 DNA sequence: TGTGCCAGCAGTGGGGTGAACTATGGCTACACCTTC. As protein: CASSGVNYGYTF.